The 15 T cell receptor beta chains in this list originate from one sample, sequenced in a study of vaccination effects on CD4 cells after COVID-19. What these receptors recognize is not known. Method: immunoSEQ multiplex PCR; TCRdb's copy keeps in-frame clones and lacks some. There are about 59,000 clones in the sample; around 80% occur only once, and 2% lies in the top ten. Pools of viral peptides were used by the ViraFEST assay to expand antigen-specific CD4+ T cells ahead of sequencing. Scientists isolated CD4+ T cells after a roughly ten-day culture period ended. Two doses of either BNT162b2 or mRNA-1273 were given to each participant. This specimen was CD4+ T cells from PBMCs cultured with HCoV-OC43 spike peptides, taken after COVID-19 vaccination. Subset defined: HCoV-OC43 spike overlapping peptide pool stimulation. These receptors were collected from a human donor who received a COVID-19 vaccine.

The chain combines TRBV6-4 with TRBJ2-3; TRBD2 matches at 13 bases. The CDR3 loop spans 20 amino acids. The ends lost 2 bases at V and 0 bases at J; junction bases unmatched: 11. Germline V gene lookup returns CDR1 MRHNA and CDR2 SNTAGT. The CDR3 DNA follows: TGTGCCAGCAGTGACAGATGGACTAGCGGGGGCCCTGATAGCACAGATACGCAGTATTTT. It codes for CASSDRWTSGGPDSTDTQYF.

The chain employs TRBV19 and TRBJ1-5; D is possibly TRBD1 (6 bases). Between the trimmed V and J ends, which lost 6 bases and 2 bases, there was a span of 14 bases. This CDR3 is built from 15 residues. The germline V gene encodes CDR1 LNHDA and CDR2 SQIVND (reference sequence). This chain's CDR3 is CASRNQGQGNQPQHF. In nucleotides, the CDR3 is TGTGCCAGTAGGAATCAGGGGCAAGGCAATCAGCCCCAGCATTTT.

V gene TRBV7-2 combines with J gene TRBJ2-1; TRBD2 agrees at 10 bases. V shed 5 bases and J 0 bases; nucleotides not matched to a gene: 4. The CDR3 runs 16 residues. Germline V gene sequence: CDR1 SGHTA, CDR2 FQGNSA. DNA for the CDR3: TGTGCCAGCAGCCCAGCGGGGGGGAGCTCCTACAATGAGCAGTTCTTC. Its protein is CASSPAGGSSYNEQFF.

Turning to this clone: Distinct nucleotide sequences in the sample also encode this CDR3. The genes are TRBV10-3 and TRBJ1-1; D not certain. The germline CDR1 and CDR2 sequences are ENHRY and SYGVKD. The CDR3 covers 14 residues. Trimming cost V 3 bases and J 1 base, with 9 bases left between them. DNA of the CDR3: TGTGCCATCAGTGAACGGGCCACGAACACTGAAGCTTTCTTT. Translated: CAISERATNTEAFF.

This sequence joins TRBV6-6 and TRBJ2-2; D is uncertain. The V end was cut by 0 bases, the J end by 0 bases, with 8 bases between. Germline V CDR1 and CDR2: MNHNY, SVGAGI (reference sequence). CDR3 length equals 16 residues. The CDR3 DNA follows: TGTGCCAGCAGTTACTCGAAGACAACGAACACCGGGGAGCTGTTTTTT. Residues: CASSYSKTTNTGELFF.

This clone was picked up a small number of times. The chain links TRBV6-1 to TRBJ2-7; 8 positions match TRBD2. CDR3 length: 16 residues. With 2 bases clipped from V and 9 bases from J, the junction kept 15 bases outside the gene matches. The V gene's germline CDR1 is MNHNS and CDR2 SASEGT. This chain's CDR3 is CASSESRASGGRGQYV. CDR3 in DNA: TGTGCCAGCAGTGAAAGTCGGGCGAGCGGGGGACGTGGGCAGTACGTC.

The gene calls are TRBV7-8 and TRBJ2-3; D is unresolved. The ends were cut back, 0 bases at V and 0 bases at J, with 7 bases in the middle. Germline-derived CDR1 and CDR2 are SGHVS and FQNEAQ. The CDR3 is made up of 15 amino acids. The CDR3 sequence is CASSLAGGSTDTQYF. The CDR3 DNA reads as TGTGCCAGCAGCTTAGCGGGTGGGAGCACAGATACGCAGTATTTT.

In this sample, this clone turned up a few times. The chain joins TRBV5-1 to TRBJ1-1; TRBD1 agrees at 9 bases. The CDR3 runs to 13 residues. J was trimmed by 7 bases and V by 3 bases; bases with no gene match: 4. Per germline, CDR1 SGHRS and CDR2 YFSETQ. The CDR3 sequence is CASSSGTGIEAFF. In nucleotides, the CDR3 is TGCGCCAGCAGCTCCGGGACAGGGATTGAAGCTTTCTTT.

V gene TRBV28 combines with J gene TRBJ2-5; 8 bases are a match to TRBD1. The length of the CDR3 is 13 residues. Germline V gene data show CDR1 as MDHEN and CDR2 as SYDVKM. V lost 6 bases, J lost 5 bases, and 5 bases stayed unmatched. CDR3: CASSTDREETQYF. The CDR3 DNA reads TGTGCCAGCAGCACGGACAGGGAGGAGACCCAGTACTTC.

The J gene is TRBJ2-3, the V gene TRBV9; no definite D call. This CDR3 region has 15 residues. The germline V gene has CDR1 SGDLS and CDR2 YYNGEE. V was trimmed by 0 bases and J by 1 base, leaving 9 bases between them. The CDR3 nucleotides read TGTGCCAGCAGCGTAGAAGGTAGGGGCACAGATACGCAGTATTTT. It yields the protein CASSVEGRGTDTQYF. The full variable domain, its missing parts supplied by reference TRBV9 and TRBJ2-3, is DSGVTQTPKHLITATGQRVTLRCSPRSGDLSVYWYQQSLDQGLQFLIQYYNGEERAKGNILERFSAQQFPDLHSELNLSSLELGDSALYFCASSVEGRGTDTQYFGPGTRLTVL.

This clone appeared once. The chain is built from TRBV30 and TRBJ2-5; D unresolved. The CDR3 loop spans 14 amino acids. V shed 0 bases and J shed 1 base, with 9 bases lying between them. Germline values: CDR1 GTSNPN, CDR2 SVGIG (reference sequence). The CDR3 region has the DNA TGTGCCTGGAGTGTAACCGCCTTCCAAGAGACCCAGTACTTC. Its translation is CAWSVTAFQETQYF.

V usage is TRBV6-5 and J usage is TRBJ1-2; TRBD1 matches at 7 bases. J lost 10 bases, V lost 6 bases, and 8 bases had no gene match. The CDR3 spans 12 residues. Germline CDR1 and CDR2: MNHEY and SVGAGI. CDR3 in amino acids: CASRTGTDNYTF. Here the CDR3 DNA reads TGTGCCAGCAGAACCGGGACAGACAACTACACCTTC.

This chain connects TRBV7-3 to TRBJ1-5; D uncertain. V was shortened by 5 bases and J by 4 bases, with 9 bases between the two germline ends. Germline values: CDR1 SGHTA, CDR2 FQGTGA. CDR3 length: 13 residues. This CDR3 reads CASSADLNQPQHF. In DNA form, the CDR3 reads TGTGCCAGCAGCGCGGACTTAAATCAGCCCCAGCATTTT.

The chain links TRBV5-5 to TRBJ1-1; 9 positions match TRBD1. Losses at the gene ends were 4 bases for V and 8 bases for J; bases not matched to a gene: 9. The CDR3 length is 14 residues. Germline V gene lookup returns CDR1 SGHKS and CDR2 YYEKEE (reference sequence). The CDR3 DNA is TGTGCCAGCAGCCCCCGGGACAGGGTGACGGAAGCTTTCTTT. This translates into CASSPRDRVTEAFF.

The CDR3, as DNA: TGTGCCAGCAGCCCAAGCCGGGACACCTATGGCTACACCTTC. Encoded protein: CASSPSRDTYGYTF. The chain uses TRBV25-1 and TRBJ1-2, with a tentative D call TRBD1 (6 bases). The V gene's germline CDR1 is MGHDK and CDR2 SYGVNS. V was cut by 6 bases and J by 4 bases, with 15 bases left in between. The CDR3 is 14 amino acids.